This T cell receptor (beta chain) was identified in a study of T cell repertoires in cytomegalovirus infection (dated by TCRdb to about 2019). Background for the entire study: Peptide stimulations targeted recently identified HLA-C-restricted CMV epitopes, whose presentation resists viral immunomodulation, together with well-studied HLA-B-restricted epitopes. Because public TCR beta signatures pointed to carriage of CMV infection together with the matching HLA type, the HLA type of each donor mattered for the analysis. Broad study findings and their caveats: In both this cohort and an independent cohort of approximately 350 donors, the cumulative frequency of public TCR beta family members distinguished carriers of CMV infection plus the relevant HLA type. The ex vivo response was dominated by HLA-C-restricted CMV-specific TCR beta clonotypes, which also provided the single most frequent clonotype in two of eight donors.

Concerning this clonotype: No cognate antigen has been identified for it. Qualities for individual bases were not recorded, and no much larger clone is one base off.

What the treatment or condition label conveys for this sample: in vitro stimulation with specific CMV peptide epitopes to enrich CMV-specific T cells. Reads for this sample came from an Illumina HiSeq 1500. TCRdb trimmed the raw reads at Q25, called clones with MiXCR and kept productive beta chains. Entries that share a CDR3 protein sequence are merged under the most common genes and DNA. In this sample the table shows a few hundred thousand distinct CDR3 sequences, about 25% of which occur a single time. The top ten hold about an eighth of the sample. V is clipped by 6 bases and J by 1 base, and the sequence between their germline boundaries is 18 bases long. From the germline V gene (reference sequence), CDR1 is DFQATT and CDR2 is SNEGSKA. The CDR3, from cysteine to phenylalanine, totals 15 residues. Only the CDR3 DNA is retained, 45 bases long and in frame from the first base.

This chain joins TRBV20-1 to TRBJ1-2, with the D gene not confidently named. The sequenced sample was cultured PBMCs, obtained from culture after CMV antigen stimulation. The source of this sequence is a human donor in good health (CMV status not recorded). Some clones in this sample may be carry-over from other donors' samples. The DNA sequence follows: TGCAGTGCGCAGATATCGGGCAGGATTAACTATGGCTACACCTTC. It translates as CSAQISGRINYGYTF.